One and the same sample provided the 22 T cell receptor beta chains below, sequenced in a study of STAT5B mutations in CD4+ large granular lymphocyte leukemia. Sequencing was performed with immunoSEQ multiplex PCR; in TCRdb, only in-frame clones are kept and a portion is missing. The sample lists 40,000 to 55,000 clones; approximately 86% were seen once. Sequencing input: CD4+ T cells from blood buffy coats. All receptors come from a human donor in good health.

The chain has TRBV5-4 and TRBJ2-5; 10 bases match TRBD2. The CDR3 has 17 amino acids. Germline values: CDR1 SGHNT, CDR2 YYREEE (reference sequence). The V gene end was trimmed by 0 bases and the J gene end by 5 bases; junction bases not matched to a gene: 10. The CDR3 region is CASSLGVLAGGRETQYF. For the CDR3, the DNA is TGTGCCAGCAGCTTGGGAGTCTTAGCGGGAGGCCGGGAGACCCAGTACTTC.

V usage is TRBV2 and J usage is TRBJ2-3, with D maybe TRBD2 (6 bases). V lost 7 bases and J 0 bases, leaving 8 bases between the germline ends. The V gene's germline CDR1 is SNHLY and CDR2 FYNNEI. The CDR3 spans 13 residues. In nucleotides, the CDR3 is TGTGCCAGCAAGAGCGGGAGCACAGATACGCAGTATTTT. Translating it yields CASKSGSTDTQYF. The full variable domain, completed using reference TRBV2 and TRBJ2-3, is EPEVTQTPSHQVTQMGQEVILRCVPISNHLYFYWYRQILGQKVEFLVSFYNNEISEKSEIFDDQFSVERPDGSNFTLKIRSTKLEDSAMYFCASKSGSTDTQYFGPGTRLTVL.

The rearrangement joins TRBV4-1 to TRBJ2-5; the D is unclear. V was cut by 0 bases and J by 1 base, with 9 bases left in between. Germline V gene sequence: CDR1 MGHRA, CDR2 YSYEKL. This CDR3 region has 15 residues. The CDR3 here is CASSQENGVQETQYF. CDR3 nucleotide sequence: TGCGCCAGCAGCCAAGAAAATGGTGTCCAAGAGACCCAGTACTTC.

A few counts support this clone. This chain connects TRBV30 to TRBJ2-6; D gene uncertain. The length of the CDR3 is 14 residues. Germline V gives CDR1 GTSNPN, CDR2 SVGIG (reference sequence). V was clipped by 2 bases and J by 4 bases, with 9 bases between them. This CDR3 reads CAWSQTGGANVLTF. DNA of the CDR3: TGTGCCTGGAGTCAGACTGGAGGGGCCAACGTCCTGACTTTC.

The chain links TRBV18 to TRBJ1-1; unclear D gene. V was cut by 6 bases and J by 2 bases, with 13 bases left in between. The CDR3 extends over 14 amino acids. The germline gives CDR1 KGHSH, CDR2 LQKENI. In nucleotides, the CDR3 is TGTGCCAGCTCTCCCCTTGGGGAAAACACTGAAGCTTTCTTT. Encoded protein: CASSPLGENTEAFF.

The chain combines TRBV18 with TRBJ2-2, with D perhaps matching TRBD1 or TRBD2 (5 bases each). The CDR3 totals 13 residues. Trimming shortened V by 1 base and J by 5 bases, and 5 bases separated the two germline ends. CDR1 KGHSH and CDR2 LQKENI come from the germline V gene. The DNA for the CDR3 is TGTGCCAGCTCACCACGGGGGACCGGGGAGCTGTTTTTT. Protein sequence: CASSPRGTGELFF.

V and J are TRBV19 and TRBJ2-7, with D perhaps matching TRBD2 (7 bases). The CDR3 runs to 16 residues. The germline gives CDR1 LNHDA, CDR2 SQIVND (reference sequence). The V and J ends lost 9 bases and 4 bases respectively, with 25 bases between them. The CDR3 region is CASSRDNGPGGYEQYF. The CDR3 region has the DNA TGTGCCAGCTCCCGGGACAACGGGCCGGGGGGTTACGAGCAGTACTTC.

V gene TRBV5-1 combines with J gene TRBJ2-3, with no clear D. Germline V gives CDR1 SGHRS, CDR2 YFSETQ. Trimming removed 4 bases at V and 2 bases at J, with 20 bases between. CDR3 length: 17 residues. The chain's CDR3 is CASSPAWGSWDTDTQYF. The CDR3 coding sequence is TGCGCCAGCAGCCCCGCTTGGGGATCGTGGGACACAGATACGCAGTATTTT. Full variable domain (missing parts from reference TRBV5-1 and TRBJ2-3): KAGVTQTPRYLIKTRGQQVTLSCSPISGHRSVSWYQQTPGQGLQFLFEYFSETQRNKGNFPGRFSGRQFSNSRSEMNVSTLELGDSALYLCASSPAWGSWDTDTQYFGPGTRLTVL.

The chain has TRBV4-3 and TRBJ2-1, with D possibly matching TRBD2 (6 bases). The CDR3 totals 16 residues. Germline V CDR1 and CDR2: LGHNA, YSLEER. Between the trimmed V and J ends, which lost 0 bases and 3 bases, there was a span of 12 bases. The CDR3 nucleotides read TGCGCCAGCAGCCAAGAGGGGGACTCGCGCTACAATGAGCAGTTCTTC. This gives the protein CASSQEGDSRYNEQFF.

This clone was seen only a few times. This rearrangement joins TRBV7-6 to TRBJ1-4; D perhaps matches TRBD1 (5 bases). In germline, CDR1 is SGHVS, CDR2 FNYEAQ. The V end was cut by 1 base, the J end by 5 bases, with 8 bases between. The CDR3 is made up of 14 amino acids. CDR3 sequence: CASSLGQGNEKLFF. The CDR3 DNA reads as TGTGCCAGCAGCTTAGGCCAGGGAAATGAAAAACTGTTTTTT. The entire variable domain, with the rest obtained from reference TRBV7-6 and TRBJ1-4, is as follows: GAGVSQSPRYKVTKRGQDVALRCDPISGHVSLYWYRQALGQGPEFLTYFNYEAQQDKSGLPNDRFSAERPEGSISTLTIQRTEQRDSAMYRCASSLGQGNEKLFFGSGTQLSVL.

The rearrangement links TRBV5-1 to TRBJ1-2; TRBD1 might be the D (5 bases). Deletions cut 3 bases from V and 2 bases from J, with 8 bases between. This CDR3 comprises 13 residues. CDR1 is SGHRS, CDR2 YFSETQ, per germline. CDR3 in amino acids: CASSYGANYGYTF. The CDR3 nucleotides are TGCGCCAGCAGCTACGGGGCGAACTATGGCTACACCTTC. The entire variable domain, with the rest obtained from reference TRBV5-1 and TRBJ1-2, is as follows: KAGVTQTPRYLIKTRGQQVTLSCSPISGHRSVSWYQQTPGQGLQFLFEYFSETQRNKGNFPGRFSGRQFSNSRSEMNVSTLELGDSALYLCASSYGANYGYTFGSGTRLTVV.

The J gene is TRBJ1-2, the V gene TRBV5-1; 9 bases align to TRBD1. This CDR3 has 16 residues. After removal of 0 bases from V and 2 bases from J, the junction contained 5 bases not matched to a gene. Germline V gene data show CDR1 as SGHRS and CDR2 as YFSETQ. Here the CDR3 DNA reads TGCGCCAGCAGCTTGGGGAGGACAGGGGTAAACTATGGCTACACCTTC. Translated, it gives CASSLGRTGVNYGYTF.

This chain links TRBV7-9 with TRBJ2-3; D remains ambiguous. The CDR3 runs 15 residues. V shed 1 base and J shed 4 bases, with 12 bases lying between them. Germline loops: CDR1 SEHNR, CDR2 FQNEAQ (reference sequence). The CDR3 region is CASSLGAFGPDTQYF. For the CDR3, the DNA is TGTGCCAGCAGCTTAGGGGCCTTTGGGCCAGATACGCAGTATTTT.

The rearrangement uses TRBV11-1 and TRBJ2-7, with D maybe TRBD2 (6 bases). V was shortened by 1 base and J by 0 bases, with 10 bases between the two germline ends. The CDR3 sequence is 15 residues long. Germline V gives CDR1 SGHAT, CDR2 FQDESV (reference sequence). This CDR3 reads CASSLVEGVSYEQYF. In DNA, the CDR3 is TGTGCCAGCAGCTTAGTGGAGGGAGTCTCCTACGAGCAGTACTTC.

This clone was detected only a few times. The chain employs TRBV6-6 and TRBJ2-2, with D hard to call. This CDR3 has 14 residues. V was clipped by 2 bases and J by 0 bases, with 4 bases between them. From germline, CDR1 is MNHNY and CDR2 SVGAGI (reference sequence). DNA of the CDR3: TGTGCCAGCAGTTACAATTCGAACACCGGGGAGCTGTTTTTT. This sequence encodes CASSYNSNTGELFF.

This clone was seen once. This CDR3 is CASTAQGTTNEKLFF. The CDR3 nucleotides are TGTGCCAGCACCGCACAGGGGACAACTAATGAAAAACTGTTTTTT. V is TRBV6-1 and J is TRBJ1-4; 7 bases map to TRBD1. V dropped 7 bases and J dropped 0; count of bases not matched to a gene: 5. The CDR3 length is 15 residues. CDR1 and CDR2 from the germline V gene are MNHNS and SASEGT.

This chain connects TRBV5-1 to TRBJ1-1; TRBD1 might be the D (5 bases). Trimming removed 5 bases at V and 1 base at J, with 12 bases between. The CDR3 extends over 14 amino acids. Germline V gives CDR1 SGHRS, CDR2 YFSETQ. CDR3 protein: CASRYTGENTEAFF. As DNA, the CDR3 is TGCGCCAGCAGATACACGGGGGAGAACACTGAAGCTTTCTTT.

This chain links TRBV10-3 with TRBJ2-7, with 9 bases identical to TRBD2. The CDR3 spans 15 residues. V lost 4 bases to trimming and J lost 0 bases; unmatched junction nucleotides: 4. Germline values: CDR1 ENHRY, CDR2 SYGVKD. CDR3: CAISGAGGVSYEQYF. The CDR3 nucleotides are TGTGCCATCAGTGGAGCGGGAGGCGTCTCCTACGAGCAGTACTTC.

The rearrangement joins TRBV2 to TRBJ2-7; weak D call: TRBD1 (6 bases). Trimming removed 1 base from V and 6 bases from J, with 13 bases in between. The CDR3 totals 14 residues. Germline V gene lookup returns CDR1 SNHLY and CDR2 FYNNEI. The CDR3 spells CASSEEQGMFEQYF. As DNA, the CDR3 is TGTGCCAGCAGTGAAGAACAGGGTATGTTCGAGCAGTACTTC.

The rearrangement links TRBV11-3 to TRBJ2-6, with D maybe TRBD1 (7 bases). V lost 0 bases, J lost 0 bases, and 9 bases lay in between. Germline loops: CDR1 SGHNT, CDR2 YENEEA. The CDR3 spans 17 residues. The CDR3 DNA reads TGTGCCAGCAGCTTAGACAGGGGGGCCTCTGGGGCCAACGTCCTGACTTTC. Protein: CASSLDRGASGANVLTF.

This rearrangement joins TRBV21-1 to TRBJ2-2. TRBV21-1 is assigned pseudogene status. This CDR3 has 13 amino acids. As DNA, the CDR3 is TGTGCCAGCACAATACGTCAAACCGGGGAGCTGTTTTTT. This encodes CASTIRQTGELFF.

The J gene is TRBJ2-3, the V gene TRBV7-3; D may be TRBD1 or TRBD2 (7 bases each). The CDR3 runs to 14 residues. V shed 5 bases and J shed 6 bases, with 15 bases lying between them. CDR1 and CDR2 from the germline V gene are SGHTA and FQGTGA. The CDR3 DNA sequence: TGTGCCAGCAGCCAGGGGGGGGATGTCGATACGCAGTATTTT. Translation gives CASSQGGDVDTQYF.